The 19 T cell receptor beta chains reported below all come from one sample, sequenced in a study of blood T cell repertoires in COVID-19. Method: immunoSEQ multiplex PCR; TCRdb's copy keeps in-frame clones and lacks some. The sample gives about 210,000 clones, around 89% of which show up once; 1.7% is in the top ten. Material for sequencing was peripheral blood. The receptors here all came from a man in his 70s with acute or convalescent COVID-19.

This clone was picked up many times. The chain employs TRBV18 and TRBJ2-1; tentatively, D is TRBD2 (5 bases). V was shortened by 6 bases and J by 6 bases, with 15 bases between the two germline ends. Germline V CDR1 and CDR2: KGHSH, LQKENI. CDR3 length equals 14 residues. CDR3 nucleotides: TGTGCCAGCTCCTCCCGAGTGGAGGCCAATGAGCAGTTCTTC. Its protein product is CASSSRVEANEQFF.

This clone occurred once. This chain uses TRBV5-4 with TRBJ2-1; weak D call: TRBD2 (5 bases). The V and J ends lost 4 bases and 8 bases respectively, with 13 bases between them. Germline CDR1 and CDR2: SGHNT and YYREEE (reference sequence). CDR3 length equals 13 residues. CDR3 amino acids: CASSPRGSDEQFF. The CDR3, as DNA: TGTGCCAGCAGCCCTCGGGGATCCGATGAGCAGTTCTTC.

The chain uses TRBV15 and TRBJ2-3; 10 bases are shared with TRBD2. With V trimmed by 5 bases and J by 1 base, 3 bases remained unmatched. The CDR3 is 15 amino acids. From germline, CDR1 is LNHNV and CDR2 YYDKDF (reference sequence). DNA of the CDR3: TGTGCCACCAGCGTCAGCGGGAGGGGCACAGATACGCAGTATTTT. It specifies CATSVSGRGTDTQYF.

The V call is TRBV7-9, the J call TRBJ2-1, with TRBD1 identical over 9 bases. CDR1 and CDR2 from the germline V gene are SEHNR and FQNEAQ (reference sequence). V dropped 6 bases and J dropped 1; count of bases not matched to a gene: 4. CDR3 size: 15 residues. The chain's CDR3 is CASSLDRGSYNEQFF. The CDR3, as DNA: TGTGCCAGCAGTCTCGACAGGGGGTCCTACAATGAGCAGTTCTTC.

The rearrangement joins TRBV27 to TRBJ2-1; 8 bases are a match to TRBD2. Germline V CDR1 and CDR2: MNHEY, SMNVEV (reference sequence). J was trimmed by 9 bases and V by 5 bases; bases with no gene match: 6. The length of the CDR3 is 13 residues. The CDR3: CASSPGLGGEQFF. DNA of the CDR3: TGTGCCAGCAGTCCGGGACTAGGTGGTGAGCAGTTCTTC.

This chain links TRBV7-2 with TRBJ2-1; 13 bases align to TRBD2. The CDR3 sequence is 17 residues long. The V and J ends lost 0 bases and 5 bases, in that order; junction bases with no gene match: 4. CDR1 is SGHTA, CDR2 FQGNSA, per germline. CDR3: CASSLAVLAGGNNEQFF. Written as DNA, the CDR3 is TGTGCCAGCAGCTTAGCGGTACTAGCGGGAGGGAACAATGAGCAGTTCTTC.

J is TRBJ1-1 and V is TRBV9, with 8 bases matching TRBD1. The CDR3 runs to 15 residues. J gave up 6 bases and V 0 bases, and 7 bases lay outside the gene matches. The V gene's germline CDR1 is SGDLS and CDR2 YYNGEE. CDR3 nucleotides: TGTGCCAGCAGCGTAGATTGGACAGGGATGCCTGAAGCTTTCTTT. Its translation is CASSVDWTGMPEAFF.

CDR3 nucleotides: TGTGCCAGCAGTTTGACAGGGGGTGGTGAAGCTTTCTTT. This translates into CASSLTGGGEAFF. This rearrangement joins TRBV12-3 or TRBV12-4 to TRBJ1-1, with 9 bases lining up with TRBD1. V lost 3 bases, J lost 7 bases, and 3 bases stayed unmatched. There are 13 residues in the CDR3.

The rearrangement links TRBV7-2 to TRBJ1-3; 7 bases are shared with TRBD1. The CDR3 consists of 16 residues. V lost 1 base, J lost 0 bases, and 3 bases stayed unmatched. Germline CDR1 and CDR2: SGHTA and FQGNSA. The CDR3 sequence is CASSLGHRGSGNTIYF. The CDR3 DNA sequence: TGTGCCAGCAGCTTAGGGCACAGGGGCTCTGGAAACACCATATATTTT.

This chain joins TRBV7-9 and TRBJ2-2; 10 bases are shared with TRBD2. The CDR3 consists of 15 residues. V lost 8 bases and J lost 7; bases outside the gene matches: 10. Germline lookup yields CDR1 SEHNR and CDR2 FQNEAQ (reference sequence). CDR3 sequence (DNA): TGTGCCAGCCCGGTGGGGACTAGCGCGAACGGGGAGCTGTTTTTT. Protein: CASPVGTSANGELFF.

The V and J genes are TRBV6-5 and TRBJ1-1, with 8 bases fitting TRBD1. Germline assignment: CDR1 MNHEY and CDR2 SVGAGI. J gave up 7 bases and V 5 bases, and 6 bases lay outside the gene matches. The CDR3 length is 13 residues. In DNA form, the CDR3 reads TGTGCCAGCAGTCGCACACAGGGGGTTGAAGCTTTCTTT. Translation gives CASSRTQGVEAFF.

The chain is built from TRBV5-1 and TRBJ2-7; 8 bases map to TRBD2. This CDR3 comprises 14 residues. Germline V gene data show CDR1 as SGHRS and CDR2 as YFSETQ. V dropped 7 bases and J dropped 6; count of bases not matched to a gene: 12. The CDR3 is CASSEQGLGSEQYF. CDR3 nucleotide sequence: TGCGCCAGCTCTGAACAGGGACTAGGAAGCGAGCAGTACTTC.

The genes are TRBV18 and TRBJ1-2; 7 nucleotides agree with TRBD1. The V gene end was trimmed by 3 bases and the J gene end by 3 bases; junction bases not matched to a gene: 7. Germline CDR1 KGHSH, CDR2 LQKENI. The length of the CDR3 is 15 residues. The CDR3 spells CASSPSGQRDYGYTF. Written as DNA, the CDR3 is TGTGCCAGCTCACCCTCGGGACAGCGGGACTATGGCTACACCTTC.

The rearrangement joins TRBV7-2 to TRBJ2-7, with a tentative D call TRBD2 (5 bases). V was trimmed by 7 bases and J by 1 base, leaving 14 bases between them. Per germline, CDR1 SGHTA and CDR2 FQGNSA. The length of the CDR3 is 14 residues. The CDR3 nucleotides are TGTGCCAGCATGCCGGAGCGGATGTCCTACGAGCAGTACTTC. Its translation: CASMPERMSYEQYF.

The chain couples TRBV6-2 or TRBV6-3 to TRBJ1-1, with TRBD1 matching 7 bases. Germline CDR1 MNHEY, CDR2 SVGEGT. V was clipped by 6 bases and J by 5 bases; unmatched bases: 3. The CDR3 is 12 residues long. The DNA of the CDR3 is TGTGCCAGCAGCTGGGACAGAACTGAAGCTTTCTTT. Encoded protein: CASSWDRTEAFF.

J is TRBJ1-2 and V is TRBV19; 8 nucleotides match TRBD1. Trimming cost V 7 bases and J 8 bases; bases outside gene matches: 6. This CDR3 contains 12 residues. Germline V gene data show CDR1 as LNHDA and CDR2 as SQIVND (reference sequence). CDR3 sequence: CASKDRVGGYTF. The DNA for the CDR3 is TGTGCCAGTAAGGACAGGGTGGGCGGCTACACCTTC. The full variable domain, in which reference TRBV19 and TRBJ1-2 provide the parts outside the CDR3, is DGGITQSPKYLFRKEGQNVTLSCEQNLNHDAMYWYRQDPGQGLRLIYYSQIVNDFQKGDIAEGYSVSREKKESFPLTVTSAQKNPTAFYLCASKDRVGGYTFGSGTRLTVV.

CDR3 sequence (DNA): TGTGCCAGCAGCATGGCGGGCAGAGGCTATGGCTACACCTTC. Protein sequence: CASSMAGRGYGYTF. The rearrangement links TRBV28 to TRBJ1-2; D remains ambiguous. The V gene's germline CDR1 is MDHEN and CDR2 SYDVKM. The CDR3 contains 14 residues. V was shortened by 6 bases and J by 4 bases, with 15 bases between the two germline ends.

This chain uses TRBV18 with TRBJ2-7, with D possibly matching TRBD1 (6 bases). The V gene lost 3 bases and the J gene lost 6 bases, with 15 bases spanning the gap. Germline CDR1 is KGHSH and CDR2 is LQKENI. CDR3 length equals 14 residues. DNA for the CDR3: TGTGCCAGCTCACCCTCGTCACAGGGAACCGAGCAGTACTTC. Translating it yields CASSPSSQGTEQYF.

The rearrangement links TRBV6-6 to TRBJ2-1; TRBD2 might be the D (6 bases). Looked up from germline, CDR1 is MNHNY and CDR2 is SVGAGI (reference sequence). V was trimmed by 2 bases and J by 10 bases, leaving 12 bases between them. There are 13 residues in the CDR3. CDR3 nucleotide sequence: TGTGCCAGCAGTTACGGAAGTCTAGCGGAGCAGTTCTTC. Its translation is CASSYGSLAEQFF.